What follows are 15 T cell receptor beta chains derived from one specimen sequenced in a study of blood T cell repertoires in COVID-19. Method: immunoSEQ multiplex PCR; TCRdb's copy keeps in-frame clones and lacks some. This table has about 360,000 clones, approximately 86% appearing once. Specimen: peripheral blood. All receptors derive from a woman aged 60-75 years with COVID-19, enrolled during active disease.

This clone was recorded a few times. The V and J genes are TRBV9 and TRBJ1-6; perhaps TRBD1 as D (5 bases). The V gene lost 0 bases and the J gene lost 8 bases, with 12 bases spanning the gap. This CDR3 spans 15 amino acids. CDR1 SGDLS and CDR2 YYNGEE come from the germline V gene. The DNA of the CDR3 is TGTGCCAGCAGCGTAGATTATGGAGGGGATTCACCCCTCCACTTT. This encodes CASSVDYGGDSPLHF.

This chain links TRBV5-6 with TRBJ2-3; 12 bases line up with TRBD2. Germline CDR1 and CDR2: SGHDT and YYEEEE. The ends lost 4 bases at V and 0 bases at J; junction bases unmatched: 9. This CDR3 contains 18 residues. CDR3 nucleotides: TGTGCCAGCAGCCCCGGGACTAGCGGGTCCCGTAGCACAGATACGCAGTATTTT. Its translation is CASSPGTSGSRSTDTQYF.

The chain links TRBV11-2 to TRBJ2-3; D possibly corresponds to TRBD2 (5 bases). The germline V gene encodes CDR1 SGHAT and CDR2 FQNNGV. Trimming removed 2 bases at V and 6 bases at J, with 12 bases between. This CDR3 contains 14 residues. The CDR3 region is CASSLRGWEDTQYF. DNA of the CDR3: TGTGCCAGCAGCTTACGAGGGTGGGAGGATACGCAGTATTTT.

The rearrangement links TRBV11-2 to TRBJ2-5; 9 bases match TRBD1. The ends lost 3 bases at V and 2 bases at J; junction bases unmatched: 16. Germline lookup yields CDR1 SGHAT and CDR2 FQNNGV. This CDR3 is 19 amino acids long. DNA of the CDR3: TGTGCCAGCAGCTTCCTCCCCTCCTCGACAGGGGGATTGCAAGAGACCCAGTACTTC. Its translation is CASSFLPSSTGGLQETQYF.

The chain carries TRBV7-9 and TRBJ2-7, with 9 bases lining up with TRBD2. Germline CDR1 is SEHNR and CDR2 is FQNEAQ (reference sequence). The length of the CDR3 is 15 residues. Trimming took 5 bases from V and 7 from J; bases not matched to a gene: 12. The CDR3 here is CASSRAGGLGVEQYF. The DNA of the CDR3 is TGTGCCAGCAGCCGCGCGGGGGGGCTAGGAGTTGAGCAGTACTTC.

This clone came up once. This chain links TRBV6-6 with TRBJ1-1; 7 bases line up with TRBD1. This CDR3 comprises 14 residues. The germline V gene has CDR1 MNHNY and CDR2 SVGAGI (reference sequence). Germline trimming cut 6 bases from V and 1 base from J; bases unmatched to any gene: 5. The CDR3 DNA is TGTGCCAGCAGCAGAGGGGGCGCGAACACTGAAGCTTTCTTT. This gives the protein CASSRGGANTEAFF.

The CDR3 protein is CAWSAGTKETQYF. The CDR3 nucleotides read TGTGCCTGGAGCGCCGGGACTAAAGAGACCCAGTACTTC. The rearrangement links TRBV30 to TRBJ2-5; 7 bases line up with TRBD2. Germline CDR1 GTSNPN, CDR2 SVGIG (reference sequence). The CDR3 contains 13 residues. Trimming removed 3 bases from V and 3 bases from J; junction bases left unmatched: 4.

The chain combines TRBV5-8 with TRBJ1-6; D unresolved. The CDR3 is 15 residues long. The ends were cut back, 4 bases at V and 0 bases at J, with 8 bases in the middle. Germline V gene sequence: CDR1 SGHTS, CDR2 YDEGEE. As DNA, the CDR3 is TGTGCCAGCAGCGCTCGGAGCTCCTATAATTCACCCCTCCACTTT. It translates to CASSARSSYNSPLHF.

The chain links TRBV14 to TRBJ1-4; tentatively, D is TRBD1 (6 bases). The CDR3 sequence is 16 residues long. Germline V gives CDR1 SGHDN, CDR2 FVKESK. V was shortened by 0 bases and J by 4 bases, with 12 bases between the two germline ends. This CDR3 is CASSQDLGALNEKLFF. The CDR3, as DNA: TGTGCCAGCAGCCAAGACTTGGGGGCTCTTAATGAAAAACTGTTTTTT.

The CDR3 sequence is CAISESGGRNTEAFF. In nucleotides, the CDR3 is TGTGCCATCAGTGAGTCGGGGGGGAGGAACACTGAAGCTTTCTTT. The genes are TRBV10-3 and TRBJ1-1; weak D call: TRBD1 (5 bases). V lost 0 bases, J lost 1 base, and 9 bases lay in between. Per germline, CDR1 ENHRY and CDR2 SYGVKD. The length of the CDR3 is 15 residues.

The CDR3 region is CASRSTGGGYTF. DNA of the CDR3: TGTGCCAGCAGATCGACAGGGGGTGGCTACACCTTC. This rearrangement joins TRBV6-5 to TRBJ1-2; 9 nucleotides align to TRBD1. Trimming at V came to 6 bases and at J to 7 bases, leaving 3 bases not matched to a gene. CDR3 length: 12 amino acids. Germline V gene sequence: CDR1 MNHEY, CDR2 SVGAGI.

In nucleotides, the CDR3 is TGTGCCAGCAGCAAACCTAGCGGGGGCCAAGAGACCCAGTACTTC. Its protein product is CASSKPSGGQETQYF. The rearrangement joins TRBV3-1 (or the pseudogene TRBV3-2) to TRBJ2-5, with 10 positions matching TRBD2. This CDR3 has 15 amino acids. V was clipped by 5 bases and J by 1 base; unmatched bases: 4. Germline CDR1 and CDR2: LGHDT and YNNKEL (reference sequence).

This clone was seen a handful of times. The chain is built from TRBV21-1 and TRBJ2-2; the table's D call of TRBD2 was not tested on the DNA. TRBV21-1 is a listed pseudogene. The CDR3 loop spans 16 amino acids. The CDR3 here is CASSKGESGNTGELFF. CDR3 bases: TGTGCCAGCAGCAAAGGGGAATCGGGAAACACCGGGGAGCTGTTTTTT.

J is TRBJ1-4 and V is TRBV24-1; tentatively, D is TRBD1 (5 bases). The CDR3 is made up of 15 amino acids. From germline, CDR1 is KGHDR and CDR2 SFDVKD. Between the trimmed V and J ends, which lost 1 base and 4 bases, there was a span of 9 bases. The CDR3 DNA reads TGTGCCACCAGTGATTTCCAGGGACTTAATGAAAAACTGTTTTTT. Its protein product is CATSDFQGLNEKLFF.

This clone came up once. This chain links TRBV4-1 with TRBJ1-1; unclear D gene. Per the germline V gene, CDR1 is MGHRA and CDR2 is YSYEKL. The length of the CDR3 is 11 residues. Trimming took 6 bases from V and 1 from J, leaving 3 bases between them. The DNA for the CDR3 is TGCGCCAGCAGACAGAACACTGAAGCTTTCTTT. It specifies CASRQNTEAFF.